Described below is a single TCR beta chain sequence and its context. Recruitment covered roughly 22 US areas and drew participants whose ages spanned about 18 to 90 years. Using immunoSEQ multiplex PCR, the repertoire was profiled, and TCRdb retains in-frame clones only, with some absent. The sample yields fewer than 150,000 clones, roughly 80% seen once. Germline loops: CDR1 GTSNPN, CDR2 SVGIG (reference sequence). V gave up 1 base and J gave up 8 bases, with 11 bases separating them. The CDR3 runs to 12 residues. These data originate in a study of blood T cell repertoires in COVID-19. For the study at large: Sources were T cells, B-cell-depleted T cells, or PBMCs; the material itself was cDNA or gDNA.

The sequencing sample was made of PBMCs or T cells enriched from blood (not recorded which). The receptor was derived from a woman aged 18 to 35 who had been exposed to COVID-19. The chain uses TRBV30 and TRBJ1-2; a weak D match, TRBD1 (5 bases). For the CDR3, the DNA is TGTGCCTGGAGTGGGGCAGGGAAAGGCTACACCTTC. It is translated as CAWSGAGKGYTF.